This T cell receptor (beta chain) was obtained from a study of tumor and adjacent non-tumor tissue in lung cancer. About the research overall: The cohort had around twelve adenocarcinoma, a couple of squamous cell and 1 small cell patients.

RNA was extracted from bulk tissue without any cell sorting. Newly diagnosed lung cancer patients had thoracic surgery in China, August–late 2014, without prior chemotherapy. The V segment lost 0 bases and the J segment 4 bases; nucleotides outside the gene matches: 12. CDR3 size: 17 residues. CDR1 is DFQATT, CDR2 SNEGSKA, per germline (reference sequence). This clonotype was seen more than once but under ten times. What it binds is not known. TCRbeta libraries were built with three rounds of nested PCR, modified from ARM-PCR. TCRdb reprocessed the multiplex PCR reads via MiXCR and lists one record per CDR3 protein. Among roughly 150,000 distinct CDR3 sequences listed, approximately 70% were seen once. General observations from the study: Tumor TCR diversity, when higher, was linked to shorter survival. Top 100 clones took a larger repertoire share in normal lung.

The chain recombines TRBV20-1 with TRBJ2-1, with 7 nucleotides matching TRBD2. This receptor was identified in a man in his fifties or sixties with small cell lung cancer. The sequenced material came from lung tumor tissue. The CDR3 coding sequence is TGCAGTGCTAGAGATCCCTCGGCTAGCGGAGATTACAATGAGCAGTTCTTC. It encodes CSARDPSASGDYNEQFF.